This TCR beta chain comes out of a study of beta chain features in type 1 diabetes. Whole-study findings and limits: The naive, central memory and Treg TCRB repertoires showed an apparent similarity that was greater among patients than among healthy donors.

cDNA synthesis used the whole RNA isolate, giving expressed TCRB sequences. Measured with immunoSEQ multiplex PCR; TCRdb has only the in-frame clones, and not every one. The repertoire holds nearly 250,000 clones, approximately 14% seen once, with around 0.026% in the top ten. About this clone: Its specificity is not known.

Germline-derived CDR1 and CDR2 are MNHEY and SMNVEV (reference sequence). The V gene lost 0 bases and the J gene lost 9 bases, with 11 bases spanning the gap. The CDR3 length is 13 residues. The source of this sequence is a middle-aged woman in good health. The source material was naive CD4+ T cells from blood. The chain joins TRBV27 to TRBJ2-5, with a possible D match to TRBD2 (7 bases). The CDR3 bases are TGTGCCAGCAGTTTATCGGAGGGGGGGCCCCAGTACTTC. It specifies CASSLSEGGPQYF.